This T cell receptor (beta chain) was captured by sequencing in a study of OX40 agonist ivuxolimab in advanced cancers. Overall study: Age averaged around 58 years (range roughly 23 to 79), and 80% to 90% were male. Findings of the study overall: With doses of 0.1-3.0 mg/kg, partial responders showed among the lowest clonal expansion. The expanded peripheral T cells' antigen specificity was not determined.

The method was immunoSEQ multiplex PCR; TCRdb's version includes in-frame clones alone and lacks a portion of them. The data contain tens of thousands of clones, about 80% of them seen just once; the ten biggest clones take up about 1.5%. Only one count was recorded for this clone. The antigen is unknown. This TCR came from an adult with an advanced solid tumor such as melanoma, head and neck, liver or kidney cancer. The sample consisted of CD4+ or CD8+ T cells sorted from blood, taken in a trial of the OX40 agonist ivuxolimab.

DNA of the CDR3: TGTGCCAGCAGCCCGCGTAGGTCTAGCGGGAGTGAGACCCAGTACTTC. As protein: CASSPRRSSGSETQYF. V gene TRBV7-2 combines with J gene TRBJ2-5; 10 bases fit TRBD2. The CDR3 runs to 16 residues. The V segment lost 5 bases and the J segment 5 bases; nucleotides outside the gene matches: 11. Germline-derived CDR1 and CDR2 are SGHTA and FQGNSA.